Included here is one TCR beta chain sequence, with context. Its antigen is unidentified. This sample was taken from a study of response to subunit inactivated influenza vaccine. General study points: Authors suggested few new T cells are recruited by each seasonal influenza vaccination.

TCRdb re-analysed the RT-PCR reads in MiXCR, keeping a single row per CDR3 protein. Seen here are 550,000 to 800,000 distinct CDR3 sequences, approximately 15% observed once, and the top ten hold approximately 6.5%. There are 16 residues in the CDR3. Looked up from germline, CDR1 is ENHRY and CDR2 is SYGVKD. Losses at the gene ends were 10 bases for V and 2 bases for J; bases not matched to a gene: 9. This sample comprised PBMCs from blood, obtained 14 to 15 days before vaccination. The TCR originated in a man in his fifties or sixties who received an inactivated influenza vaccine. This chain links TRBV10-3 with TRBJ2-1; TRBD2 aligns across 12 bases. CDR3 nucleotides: TGTGCCACCCATGCCGGACTAGCGGGACCCTACAATGAGCAGTTCTTC. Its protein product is CATHAGLAGPYNEQFF.